These 17 T cell receptor beta chains share one sample of origin, sequenced in a study of regulatory T cells in long-lasting Graves disease. Construction of the TCR beta libraries employed iRepertoire HTBI primers in conjunction with Arm-PCR of CDR3 regions. TCRdb re-derived calls from the multiplex PCR reads in MiXCR, one entry per CDR3 protein. The repertoire holds 350,000 to 500,000 distinct CDR3 sequences, over 15% seen once, with about 25% in the top ten. The time point denotes: newly diagnosed GD, antithyroid drugs for less than 3 months. Generation of the TCR library employed RNA extracted from PBMCs. This same sample was also taken into another study, of T cells in Graves' hyperthyroidism and ophthalmopathy.

The sequences come from peripheral blood mononuclear cells (PBMCs), collected at new diagnosis, from a patient treated with antithyroid drugs. The receptors come from a woman aged 18-35 years with Graves disease.

The rearrangement links TRBV20-1 to TRBJ2-1, with TRBD2 matching over 13 bases. Trimming removed 0 bases from V and 7 bases from J; junction bases left unmatched: 27. The V gene's germline CDR1 is DFQATT and CDR2 SNEGSKA (reference sequence). The CDR3 totals 23 residues. CDR3 bases: TGCAGTGCTAGAGATCAAATGACGCTAGGACTAGCGGGAGCCAACAGGGTCAGGAATGAGCAGTTCTTC. Translated: CSARDQMTLGLAGANRVRNEQFF.

This clonotype was recorded at least ten times. The chain links TRBV28 to TRBJ2-7, with 11 bases that match TRBD2. Germline CDR1 MDHEN, CDR2 SYDVKM. V shed 3 bases and J 0 bases; nucleotides not matched to a gene: 1. The CDR3 runs to 15 residues. The CDR3 bases are TGTGCCAGCAGTTTTGGGACTAGCGGCTCCTACGAGCAGTACTTC. Encoded protein: CASSFGTSGSYEQYF. The full variable domain, rest sourced from reference TRBV28 and TRBJ2-7, is DVKVTQSSRYLVKRTGEKVFLECVQDMDHENMFWYRQDPGLGLRLIYFSYDVKMKEKGDIPEGYSVSREKKERFSLILESASTNQTSMYLCASSFGTSGSYEQYFGPGTRLTVT.

The J gene is TRBJ2-7, the V gene TRBV20-1; TRBD1 aligns across 7 bases. The CDR3 is 14 amino acids. J was trimmed by 6 bases and V by 0 bases; bases with no gene match: 8. Germline V gene data show CDR1 as DFQATT and CDR2 as SNEGSKA (reference sequence). The CDR3 bases are TGCAGTGCTAGAGAGGCAGGGGGTATAGCCGAGCAGTACTTC. As protein: CSAREAGGIAEQYF.

This clonotype was detected only a few times. The gene calls are TRBV6-2 or TRBV6-3 and TRBJ2-7; D is ambiguous. The germline gives CDR1 MNHEY, CDR2 SVGEGT. Trimming pared 5 bases from V and 3 bases from J, leaving 8 bases between. This CDR3 spans 12 amino acids. The CDR3 is CASSKLNYEQYF. The CDR3 coding sequence is TGTGCCAGCAGTAAACTAAACTACGAGCAGTACTTC.

V and J are TRBV6-5 and TRBJ2-1, with TRBD2 identical over 9 bases. Looked up from germline, CDR1 is MNHEY and CDR2 is SVGAGI. The CDR3 extends over 16 amino acids. J lost 0 bases, V lost 4 bases, and 4 bases had no gene match. In nucleotides, the CDR3 is TGTGCCAGCAGTTCGCATAGCGGGAGCTCCTACAATGAGCAGTTCTTC. It is translated as CASSSHSGSSYNEQFF.

This clonotype was counted at least ten times. The chain couples TRBV7-8 to TRBJ2-5, with D possibly being TRBD1 or TRBD2 (5 bases each). Germline values: CDR1 SGHVS, CDR2 FQNEAQ. This CDR3 has 15 residues. V lost 5 bases to trimming and J lost 9 bases, with 22 bases between them. As DNA, the CDR3 is TGTGCCAGCAGCCCCGGTGCAACCATTCGAGGGGCCCAGTACTTC. This sequence encodes CASSPGATIRGAQYF.

This clonotype has a count of ten or more. The gene calls are TRBV28 and TRBJ2-3, with TRBD2 as a possible D gene (6 bases). V gave up 3 bases and J gave up 1 base, with 8 bases separating them. Germline CDR1 MDHEN, CDR2 SYDVKM. This CDR3 is built from 14 residues. The CDR3, as DNA: TGTGCCAGCAGTTTCCCGGGAGGCACAGATACGCAGTATTTT. This gives the protein CASSFPGGTDTQYF.

This clonotype has a count of ten or more. The rearrangement joins TRBV7-2 to TRBJ2-7, with 11 positions matching TRBD2. Germline V gene lookup returns CDR1 SGHTA and CDR2 FQGNSA. The V and J ends lost 5 bases and 6 bases, in that order; junction bases with no gene match: 6. CDR3 size: 14 residues. The CDR3 DNA sequence: TGTGCCAGCAGCATGATAGCGGGAGGGCGCGAGCAGTACTTC. Translation: CASSMIAGGREQYF.

This clonotype was seen more than once but under ten times. The chain is built from TRBV12-3 or TRBV12-4 and TRBJ1-3; no clear D gene. With 1 base removed from V and 4 bases from J, the gap between germline ends came to 5 bases. The CDR3 has 13 residues. CDR3 sequence (DNA): TGTGCCAGCAGTTTAGTGGTAGGAAACACCATATATTTT. As protein: CASSLVVGNTIYF.

This clonotype was seen ten or more times. The chain is built from TRBV12-3 or TRBV12-4 and TRBJ1-2; D is ambiguous. Trimming left V 3 bases short and J 4 bases short, with 9 bases between. The CDR3 consists of 13 residues. This chain's CDR3 is CASSLAGIYGYTF. The CDR3, as DNA: TGTGCCAGCAGTTTGGCGGGGATCTATGGCTACACCTTC.

This clonotype was counted many times. The rearrangement links TRBV4-2 to TRBJ2-5; either TRBD1 or TRBD2 may fit D (6 bases each). CDR1 LGHNA and CDR2 YNFKEQ come from the germline V gene. Trimming took 0 bases from V and 3 from J, leaving 14 bases between them. CDR3 length: 16 residues. Here the CDR3 reads CASSQEGGSQKETQYF. CDR3 bases: TGTGCCAGCAGCCAAGAAGGGGGGAGCCAAAAAGAGACCCAGTACTTC.

In its sample, this clonotype was seen many times. The V gene is TRBV12-3 or TRBV12-4, the J gene TRBJ1-1; a weak D match, TRBD1 (5 bases). V lost 8 bases and J lost 0, with 10 bases in between. The CDR3 extends over 13 amino acids. For the CDR3, the DNA is TGTGCCAGCTGGGGGGTCATGAACACTGAAGCTTTCTTT. It yields the protein CASWGVMNTEAFF.

The chain employs TRBV20-1 and TRBJ1-5; a possible D gene is TRBD1 (5 bases). The V end lost 2 bases, the J end lost 1 base, and 9 bases lay between the germline ends. The germline gives CDR1 DFQATT, CDR2 SNEGSKA (reference sequence). The CDR3 runs 14 residues. The DNA for the CDR3 is TGCAGTGCTAGATGGGGCACGAGCAATCAGCCCCAGCATTTT. It yields the protein CSARWGTSNQPQHF.

This clonotype was detected many times. The genes are TRBV7-3 and TRBJ2-3; 7 positions agree with TRBD2. Germline trimming cut 5 bases from V and 0 bases from J; bases unmatched to any gene: 5. The CDR3 length is 15 residues. From germline, CDR1 is SGHTA and CDR2 FQGTGA. The CDR3 DNA follows: TGTGCCAGCAGCCCCCTAGCGGAAAGCACAGATACGCAGTATTTT. Amino acid sequence: CASSPLAESTDTQYF.

In this sample, this clonotype turned up a few times. The genes are TRBV20-1 and TRBJ1-4; D is perhaps TRBD1 (6 bases). The CDR3 is 15 amino acids. In germline, CDR1 is DFQATT, CDR2 SNEGSKA (reference sequence). V was pared by 3 bases and J by 5 bases, with 16 bases between. The chain's CDR3 is CSASVDSYSNEKLFF. The CDR3 DNA is TGCAGTGCTAGCGTGGACAGCTACTCCAATGAAAAACTGTTTTTT.

This clonotype was observed a handful of times. This chain links TRBV20-1 with TRBJ1-2; the D is unclear. CDR3 length: 12 amino acids. Trimming took 1 base from V and 5 from J, leaving 8 bases between them. Germline V gene sequence: CDR1 DFQATT, CDR2 SNEGSKA (reference sequence). CDR3 bases: TGCAGTGCTAGAGTTTCGGGGTATGGCTACACCTTC. It specifies CSARVSGYGYTF.

The rearrangement uses TRBV20-1 and TRBJ1-1, with D possibly matching TRBD1 (5 bases). Germline V CDR1 and CDR2: DFQATT, SNEGSKA (reference sequence). The CDR3 sequence is 13 residues long. The V gene lost 0 bases and the J gene lost 6 bases, with 11 bases spanning the gap. CDR3: CSARDGGGPEAFF. The CDR3 DNA reads as TGCAGTGCTAGAGACGGGGGAGGCCCTGAAGCTTTCTTT.